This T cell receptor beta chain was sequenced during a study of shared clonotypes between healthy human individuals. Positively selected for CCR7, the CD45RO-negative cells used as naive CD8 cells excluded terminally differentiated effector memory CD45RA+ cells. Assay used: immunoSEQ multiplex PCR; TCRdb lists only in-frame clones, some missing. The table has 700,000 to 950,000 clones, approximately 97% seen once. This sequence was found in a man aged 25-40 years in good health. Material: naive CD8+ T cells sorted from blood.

CDR3 sequence reads: CASSPRPYSNQPQHF. CDR3 sequence (DNA): TGTGCCAGCAGCCCACGCCCTTATAGCAATCAGCCCCAGCATTTT. This sequence joins TRBV7-2 and TRBJ1-5; the D is unclear. With 5 bases removed from V and 0 bases from J, the gap between germline ends came to 11 bases. The CDR3 consists of 15 residues. CDR1 is SGHTA, CDR2 FQGNSA, per germline.